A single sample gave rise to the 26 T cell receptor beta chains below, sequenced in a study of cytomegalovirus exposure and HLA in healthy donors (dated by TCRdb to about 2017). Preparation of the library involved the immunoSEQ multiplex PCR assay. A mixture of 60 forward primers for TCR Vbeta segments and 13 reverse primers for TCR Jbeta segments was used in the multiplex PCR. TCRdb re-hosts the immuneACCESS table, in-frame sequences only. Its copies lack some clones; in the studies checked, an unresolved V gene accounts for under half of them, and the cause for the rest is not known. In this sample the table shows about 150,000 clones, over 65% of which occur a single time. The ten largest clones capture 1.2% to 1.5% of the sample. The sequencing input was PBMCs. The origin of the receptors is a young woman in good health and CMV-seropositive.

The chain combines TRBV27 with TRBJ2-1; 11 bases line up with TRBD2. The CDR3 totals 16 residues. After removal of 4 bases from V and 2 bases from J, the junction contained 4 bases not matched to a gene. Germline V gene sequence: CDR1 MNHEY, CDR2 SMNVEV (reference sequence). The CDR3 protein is CASSSTLAGAYNEQFF. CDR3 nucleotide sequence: TGTGCCAGCAGTTCTACACTAGCGGGGGCCTACAATGAGCAGTTCTTC.

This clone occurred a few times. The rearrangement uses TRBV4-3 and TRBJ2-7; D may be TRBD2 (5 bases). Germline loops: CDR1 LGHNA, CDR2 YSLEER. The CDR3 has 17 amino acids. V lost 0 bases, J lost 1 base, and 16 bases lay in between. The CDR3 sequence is CASSQDYQRTPSYEQYF. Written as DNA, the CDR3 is TGCGCCAGCAGCCAAGATTATCAGCGGACCCCGTCCTACGAGCAGTACTTC.

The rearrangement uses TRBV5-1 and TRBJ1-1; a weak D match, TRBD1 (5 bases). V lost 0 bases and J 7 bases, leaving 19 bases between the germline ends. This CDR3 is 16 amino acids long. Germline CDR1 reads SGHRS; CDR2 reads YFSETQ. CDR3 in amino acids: CASSLAPTAGRDEAFF. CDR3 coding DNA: TGCGCCAGCAGCTTGGCCCCGACTGCGGGGCGGGATGAAGCTTTCTTT.

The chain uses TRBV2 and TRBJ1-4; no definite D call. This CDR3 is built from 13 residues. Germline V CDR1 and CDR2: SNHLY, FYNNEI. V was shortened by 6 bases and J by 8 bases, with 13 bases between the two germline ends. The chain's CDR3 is CASRADMWEKLFF. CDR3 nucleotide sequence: TGTGCCAGCAGAGCCGACATGTGGGAAAAACTGTTTTTT.

In nucleotides, the CDR3 is TGTGCCATCAGTGAAAGAAGGGGGCTAGCGAGCTCAGGAACAGATACGCAGTATTTT. Its translation is CAISERRGLASSGTDTQYF. The chain uses TRBV10-3 and TRBJ2-3, with D possibly matching TRBD1 (7 bases). The V end was cut by 3 bases, the J end by 3 bases, with 25 bases between. The CDR3 spans 19 residues. Germline CDR1 is ENHRY and CDR2 is SYGVKD.

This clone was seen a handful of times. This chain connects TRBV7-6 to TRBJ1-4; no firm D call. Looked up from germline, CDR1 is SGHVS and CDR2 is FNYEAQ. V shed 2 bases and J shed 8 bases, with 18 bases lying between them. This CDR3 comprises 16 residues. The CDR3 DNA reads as TGTGCCAGCAGCTTACGTATATCGGGAGGAGGCGAAAAACTGTTTTTT. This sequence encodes CASSLRISGGGEKLFF.

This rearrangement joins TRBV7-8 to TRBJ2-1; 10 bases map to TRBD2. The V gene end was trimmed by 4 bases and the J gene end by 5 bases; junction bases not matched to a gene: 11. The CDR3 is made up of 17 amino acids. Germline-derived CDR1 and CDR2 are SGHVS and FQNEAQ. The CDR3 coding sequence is TGTGCCAGCAGCTCATGGTGGACTAGCGGCCTGGACAATGAGCAGTTCTTC. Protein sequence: CASSSWWTSGLDNEQFF.

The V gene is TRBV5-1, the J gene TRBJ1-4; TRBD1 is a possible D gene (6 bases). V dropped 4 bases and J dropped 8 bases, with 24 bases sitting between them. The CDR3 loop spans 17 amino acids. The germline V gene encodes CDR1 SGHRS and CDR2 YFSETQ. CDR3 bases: TGCGCCAGCAGCGCCGGGGGGCAGAACTCTATGGGGGAAAAACTGTTTTTT. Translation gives CASSAGGQNSMGEKLFF.

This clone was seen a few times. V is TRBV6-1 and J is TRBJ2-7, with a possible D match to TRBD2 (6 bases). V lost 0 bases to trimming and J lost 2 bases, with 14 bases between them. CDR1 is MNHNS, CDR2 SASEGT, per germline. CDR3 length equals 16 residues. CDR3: CASSEAGGDTAYEQYF. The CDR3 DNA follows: TGTGCCAGCAGTGAAGCGGGGGGAGACACAGCCTACGAGCAGTACTTC.

The DNA for the CDR3 is TGTGCCAGCAGCTTAGCCCCCACAGGTAGGAACACTGAAGCTTTCTTT. Its protein product is CASSLAPTGRNTEAFF. V is TRBV7-9 and J is TRBJ1-1; TRBD1 might be the D (5 bases). Germline V lookup: CDR1 SEHNR, CDR2 FQNEAQ (reference sequence). CDR3 length: 16 amino acids. V was pared by 0 bases and J by 1 base, with 12 bases between.

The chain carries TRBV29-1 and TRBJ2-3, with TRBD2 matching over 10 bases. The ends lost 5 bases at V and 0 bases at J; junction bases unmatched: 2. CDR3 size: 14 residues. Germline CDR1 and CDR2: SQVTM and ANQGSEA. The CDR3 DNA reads TGCAGCGTTTCTAGCGGGGGAAGCACAGATACGCAGTATTTT. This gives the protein CSVSSGGSTDTQYF.

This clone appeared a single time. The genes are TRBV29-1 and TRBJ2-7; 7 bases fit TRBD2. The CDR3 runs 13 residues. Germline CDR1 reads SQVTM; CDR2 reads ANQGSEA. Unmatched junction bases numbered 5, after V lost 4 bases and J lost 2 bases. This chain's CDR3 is CSVVSGGPYEQYF. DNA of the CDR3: TGCAGCGTTGTGTCGGGAGGTCCCTACGAGCAGTACTTC.

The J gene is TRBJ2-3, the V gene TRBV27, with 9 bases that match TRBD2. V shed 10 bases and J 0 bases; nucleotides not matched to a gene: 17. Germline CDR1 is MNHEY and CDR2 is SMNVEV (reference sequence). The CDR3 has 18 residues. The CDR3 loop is CATGPSGLALTSTDTQYF. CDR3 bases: TGTGCCACGGGGCCCTCTGGACTAGCGCTAACTAGCACAGATACGCAGTATTTT.

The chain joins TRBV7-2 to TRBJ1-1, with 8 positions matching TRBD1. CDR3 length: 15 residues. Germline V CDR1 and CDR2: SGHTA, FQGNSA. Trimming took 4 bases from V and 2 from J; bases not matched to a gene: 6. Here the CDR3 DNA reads TGTGCCAGCAGCTCGAGACAGGGGTTTAACACTGAAGCTTTCTTT. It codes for CASSSRQGFNTEAFF. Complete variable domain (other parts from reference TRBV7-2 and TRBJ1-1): GAGVSQSPSNKVTEKGKDVELRCDPISGHTALYWYRQSLGQGLEFLIYFQGNSAPDKSGLPSDRFSAERTGGSVSTLTIQRTQQEDSAVYLCASSSRQGFNTEAFFGQGTRLTVV.

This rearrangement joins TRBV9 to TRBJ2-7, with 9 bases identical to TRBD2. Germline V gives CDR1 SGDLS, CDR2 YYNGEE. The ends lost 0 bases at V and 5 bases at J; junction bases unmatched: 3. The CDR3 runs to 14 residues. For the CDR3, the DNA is TGTGCCAGCAGCGTAGGGGTAGCGGGAGACGAGCAGTACTTC. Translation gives CASSVGVAGDEQYF. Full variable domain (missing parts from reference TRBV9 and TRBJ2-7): DSGVTQTPKHLITATGQRVTLRCSPRSGDLSVYWYQQSLDQGLQFLIQYYNGEERAKGNILERFSAQQFPDLHSELNLSSLELGDSALYFCASSVGVAGDEQYFGPGTRLTVT.

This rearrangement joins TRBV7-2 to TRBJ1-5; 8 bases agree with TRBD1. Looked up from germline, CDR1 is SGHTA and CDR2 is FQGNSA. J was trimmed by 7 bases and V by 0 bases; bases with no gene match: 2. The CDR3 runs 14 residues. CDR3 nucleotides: TGTGCCAGCAGCTTAGCACAGGGGGGCCAGCCCCAGCATTTT. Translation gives CASSLAQGGQPQHF.

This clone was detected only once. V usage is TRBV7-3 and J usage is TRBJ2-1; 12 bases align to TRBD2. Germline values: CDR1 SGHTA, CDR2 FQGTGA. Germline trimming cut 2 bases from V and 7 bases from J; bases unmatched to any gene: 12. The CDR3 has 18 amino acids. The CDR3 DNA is TGTGCCAGCAGCTTACTACCCGGGCTAGCGGGAGGGGGTAATGAGCAGTTCTTC. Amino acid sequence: CASSLLPGLAGGGNEQFF. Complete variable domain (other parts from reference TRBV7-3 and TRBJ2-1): GAGVSQTPSNKVTEKGKYVELRCDPISGHTALYWYRQSLGQGPEFLIYFQGTGAADDSGLPNDRFFAVRPEGSVSTLKIQRTERGDSAVYLCASSLLPGLAGGGNEQFFGPGTRLTVL.

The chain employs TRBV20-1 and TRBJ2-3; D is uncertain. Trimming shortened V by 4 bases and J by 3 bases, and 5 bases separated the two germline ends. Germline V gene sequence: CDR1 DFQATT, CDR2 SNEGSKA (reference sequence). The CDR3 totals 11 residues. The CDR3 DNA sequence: TGCAGTGCTACACTGACAGATACGCAGTATTTT. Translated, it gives CSATLTDTQYF.

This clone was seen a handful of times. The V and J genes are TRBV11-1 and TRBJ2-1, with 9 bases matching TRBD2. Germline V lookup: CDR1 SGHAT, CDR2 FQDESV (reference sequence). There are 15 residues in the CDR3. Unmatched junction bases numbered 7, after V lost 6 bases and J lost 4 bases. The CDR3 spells CASRTLAGGYNEQFF. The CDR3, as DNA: TGTGCCAGCAGAACCCTGGCGGGGGGGTACAATGAGCAGTTCTTC.

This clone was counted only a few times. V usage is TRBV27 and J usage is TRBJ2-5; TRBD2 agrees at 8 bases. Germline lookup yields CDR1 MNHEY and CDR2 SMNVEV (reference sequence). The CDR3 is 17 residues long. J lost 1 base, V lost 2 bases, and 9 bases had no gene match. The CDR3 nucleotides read TGTGCCAGCAGTTTAGATCGCGGCGGGAGGTTCCAAGAGACCCAGTACTTC. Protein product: CASSLDRGGRFQETQYF.

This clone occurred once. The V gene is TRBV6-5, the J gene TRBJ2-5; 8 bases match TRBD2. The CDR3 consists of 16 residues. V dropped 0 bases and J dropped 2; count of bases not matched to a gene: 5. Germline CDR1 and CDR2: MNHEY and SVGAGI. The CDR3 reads CASSYSASGSQETQYF. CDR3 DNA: TGTGCCAGCAGTTACTCGGCTAGCGGGTCTCAAGAGACCCAGTACTTC.

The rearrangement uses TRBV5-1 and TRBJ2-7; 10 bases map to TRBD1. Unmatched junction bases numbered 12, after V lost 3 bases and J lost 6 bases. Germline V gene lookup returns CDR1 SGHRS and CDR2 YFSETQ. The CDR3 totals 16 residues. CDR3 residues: CASSSLSGTGDLEQYF. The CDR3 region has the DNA TGCGCCAGCAGCTCGCTCTCCGGGACAGGGGACCTCGAGCAGTACTTC.

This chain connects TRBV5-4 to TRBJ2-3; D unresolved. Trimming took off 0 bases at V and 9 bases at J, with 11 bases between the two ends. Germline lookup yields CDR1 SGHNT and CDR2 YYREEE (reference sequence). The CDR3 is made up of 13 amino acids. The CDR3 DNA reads TGTGCCAGCAGCTTGGCCTCCTCTGGCACGCAGTATTTT. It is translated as CASSLASSGTQYF.

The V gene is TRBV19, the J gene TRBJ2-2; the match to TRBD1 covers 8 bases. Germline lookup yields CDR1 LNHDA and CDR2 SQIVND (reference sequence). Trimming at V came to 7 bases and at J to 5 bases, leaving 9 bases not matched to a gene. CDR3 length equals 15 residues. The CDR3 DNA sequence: TGTGCCAGTACCACTAGGACAGGGCCAACCGGGGAGCTGTTTTTT. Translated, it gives CASTTRTGPTGELFF.

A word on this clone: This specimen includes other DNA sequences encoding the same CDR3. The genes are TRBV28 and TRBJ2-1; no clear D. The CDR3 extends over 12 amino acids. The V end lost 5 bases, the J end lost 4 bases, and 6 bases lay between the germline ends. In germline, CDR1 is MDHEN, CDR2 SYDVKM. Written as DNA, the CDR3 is TGTGCCAGCAGTCTAGAGTACAATGAGCAGTTCTTC. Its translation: CASSLEYNEQFF.

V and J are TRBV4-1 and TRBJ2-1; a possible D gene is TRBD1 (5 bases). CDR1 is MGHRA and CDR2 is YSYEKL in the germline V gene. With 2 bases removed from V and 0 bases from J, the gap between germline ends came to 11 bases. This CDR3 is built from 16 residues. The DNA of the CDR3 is TGCGCCAGCAGCCAAATCCAGGGTTCCTCCTACAATGAGCAGTTCTTC. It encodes CASSQIQGSSYNEQFF.